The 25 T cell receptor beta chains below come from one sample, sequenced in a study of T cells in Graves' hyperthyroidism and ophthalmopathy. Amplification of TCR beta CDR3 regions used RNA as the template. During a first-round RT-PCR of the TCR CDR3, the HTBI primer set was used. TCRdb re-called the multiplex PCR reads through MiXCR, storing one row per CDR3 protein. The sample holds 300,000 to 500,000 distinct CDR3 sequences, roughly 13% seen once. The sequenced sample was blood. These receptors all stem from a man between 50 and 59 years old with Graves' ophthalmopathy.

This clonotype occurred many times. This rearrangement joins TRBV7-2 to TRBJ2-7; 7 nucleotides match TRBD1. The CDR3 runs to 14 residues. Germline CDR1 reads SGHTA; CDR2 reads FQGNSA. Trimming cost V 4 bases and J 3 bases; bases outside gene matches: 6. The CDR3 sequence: CASSSLDRVYEQYF. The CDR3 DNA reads TGTGCCAGCAGCTCCTTAGACAGGGTCTACGAGCAGTACTTC.

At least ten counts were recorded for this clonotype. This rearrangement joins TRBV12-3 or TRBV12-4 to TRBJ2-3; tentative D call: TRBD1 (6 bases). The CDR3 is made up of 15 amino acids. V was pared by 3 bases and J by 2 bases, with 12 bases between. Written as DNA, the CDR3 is TGTGCCAGCAGTTTCATCGGGACACACACAGATACGCAGTATTTT. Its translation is CASSFIGTHTDTQYF.

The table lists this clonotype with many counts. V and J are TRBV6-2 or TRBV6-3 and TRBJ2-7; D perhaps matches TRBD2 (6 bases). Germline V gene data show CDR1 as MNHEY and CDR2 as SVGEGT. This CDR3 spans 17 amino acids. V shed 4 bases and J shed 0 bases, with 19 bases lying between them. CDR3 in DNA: TGTGCCAGCAGTTTCCGAGGGCTAGCGCCTCACTCCTACGAGCAGTACTTC. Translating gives CASSFRGLAPHSYEQYF.

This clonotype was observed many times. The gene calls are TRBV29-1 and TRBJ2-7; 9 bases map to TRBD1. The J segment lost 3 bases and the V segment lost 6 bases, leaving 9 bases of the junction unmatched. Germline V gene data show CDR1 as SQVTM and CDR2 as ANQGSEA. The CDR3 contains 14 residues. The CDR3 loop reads CSVSKADRGYEQYF. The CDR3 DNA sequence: TGCAGCGTATCTAAGGCGGACAGGGGCTACGAGCAGTACTTC.

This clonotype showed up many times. The CDR3 nucleotides read TGCAGTGCTGATCTAGGGGGACTAGCGGGAGTTGAGCAGTTCTTC. Protein sequence: CSADLGGLAGVEQFF. This sequence joins TRBV20-1 and TRBJ2-1, with 14 bases fitting TRBD2. After removal of 5 bases from V and 9 bases from J, the junction contained 9 bases not matched to a gene. Germline assignment: CDR1 DFQATT and CDR2 SNEGSKA (reference sequence). The CDR3 runs to 15 residues.

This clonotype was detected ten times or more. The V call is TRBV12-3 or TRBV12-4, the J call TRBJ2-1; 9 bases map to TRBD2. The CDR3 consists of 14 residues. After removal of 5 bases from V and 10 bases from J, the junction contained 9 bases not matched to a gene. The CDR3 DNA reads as TGTGCCAGCAGTCGGGGCGGGAGGGCCGGAGAGCAGTTCTTC. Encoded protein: CASSRGGRAGEQFF.

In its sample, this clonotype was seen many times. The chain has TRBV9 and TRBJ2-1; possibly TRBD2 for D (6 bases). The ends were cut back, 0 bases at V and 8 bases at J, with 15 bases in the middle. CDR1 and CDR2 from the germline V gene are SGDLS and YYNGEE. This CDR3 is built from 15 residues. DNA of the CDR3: TGTGCCAGCAGCGTAGCTAGTGGGCGGGATGATGAGCAGTTCTTC. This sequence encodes CASSVASGRDDEQFF.

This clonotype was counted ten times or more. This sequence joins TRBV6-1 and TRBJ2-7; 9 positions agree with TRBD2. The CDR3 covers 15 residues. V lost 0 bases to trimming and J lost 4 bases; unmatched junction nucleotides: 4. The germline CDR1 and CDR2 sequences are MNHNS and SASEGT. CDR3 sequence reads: CASSEASGRLYEQYF. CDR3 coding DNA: TGTGCCAGCAGTGAAGCTAGCGGGAGATTATACGAGCAGTACTTC.

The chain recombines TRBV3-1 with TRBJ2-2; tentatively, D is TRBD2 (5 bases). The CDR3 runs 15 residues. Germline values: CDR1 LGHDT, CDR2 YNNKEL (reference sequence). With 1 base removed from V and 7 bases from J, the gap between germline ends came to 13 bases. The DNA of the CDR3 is TGTGCCAGCAGCCAAGTTATGAGGGCGGGCGGGGAGCTGTTTTTT. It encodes CASSQVMRAGGELFF.

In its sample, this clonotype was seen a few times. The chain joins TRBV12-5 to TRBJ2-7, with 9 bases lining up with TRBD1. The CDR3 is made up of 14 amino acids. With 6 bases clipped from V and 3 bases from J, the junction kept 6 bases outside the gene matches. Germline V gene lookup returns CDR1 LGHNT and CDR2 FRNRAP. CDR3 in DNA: TGTGCTAGTGGCCCGGGACAGGGTCTCTACGAGCAGTACTTC. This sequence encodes CASGPGQGLYEQYF.

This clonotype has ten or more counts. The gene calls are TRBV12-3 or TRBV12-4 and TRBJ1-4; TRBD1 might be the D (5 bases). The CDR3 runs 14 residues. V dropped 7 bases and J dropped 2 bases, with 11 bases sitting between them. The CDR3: CASKTGPTNEKLFF. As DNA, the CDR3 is TGTGCCAGCAAAACAGGTCCTACTAATGAAAAACTGTTTTTT.

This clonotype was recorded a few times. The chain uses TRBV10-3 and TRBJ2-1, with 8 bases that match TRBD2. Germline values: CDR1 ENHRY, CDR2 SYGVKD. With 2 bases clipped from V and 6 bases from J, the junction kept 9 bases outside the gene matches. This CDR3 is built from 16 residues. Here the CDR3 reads CAISEISTSGSNEQFF. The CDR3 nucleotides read TGTGCCATCAGTGAGATTTCAACTAGCGGAAGCAATGAGCAGTTCTTC.

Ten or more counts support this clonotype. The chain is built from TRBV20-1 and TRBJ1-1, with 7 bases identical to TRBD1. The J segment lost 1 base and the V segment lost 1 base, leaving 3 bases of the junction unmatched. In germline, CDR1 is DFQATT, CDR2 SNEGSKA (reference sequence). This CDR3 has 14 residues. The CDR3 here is CSARGGQTNTEAFF. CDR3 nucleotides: TGCAGTGCTAGAGGGGGACAGACGAACACTGAAGCTTTCTTT.

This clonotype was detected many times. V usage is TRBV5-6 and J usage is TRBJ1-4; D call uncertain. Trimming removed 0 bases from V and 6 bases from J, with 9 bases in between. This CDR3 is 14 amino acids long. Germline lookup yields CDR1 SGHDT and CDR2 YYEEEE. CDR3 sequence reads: CASSLGRSDEKLFF. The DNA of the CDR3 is TGTGCCAGCAGCTTGGGGCGATCCGATGAAAAACTGTTTTTT.

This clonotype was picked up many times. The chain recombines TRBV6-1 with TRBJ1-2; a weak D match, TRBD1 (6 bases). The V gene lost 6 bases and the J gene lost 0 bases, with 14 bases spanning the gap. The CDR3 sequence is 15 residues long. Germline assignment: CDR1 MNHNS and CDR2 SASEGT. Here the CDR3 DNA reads TGTGCCAGCAGGTCTAACAGGGATTCTAACTATGGCTACACCTTC. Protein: CASRSNRDSNYGYTF.

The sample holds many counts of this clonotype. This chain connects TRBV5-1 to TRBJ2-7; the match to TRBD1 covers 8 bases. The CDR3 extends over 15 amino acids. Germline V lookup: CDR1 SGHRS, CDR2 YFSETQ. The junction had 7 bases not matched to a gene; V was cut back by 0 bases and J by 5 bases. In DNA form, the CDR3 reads TGCGCCAGCAGCTTGGAAACAGGGGGAGCGGACGAGCAGTACTTC. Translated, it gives CASSLETGGADEQYF. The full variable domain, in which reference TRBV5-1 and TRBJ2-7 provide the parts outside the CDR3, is KAGVTQTPRYLIKTRGQQVTLSCSPISGHRSVSWYQQTPGQGLQFLFEYFSETQRNKGNFPGRFSGRQFSNSRSEMNVSTLELGDSALYLCASSLETGGADEQYFGPGTRLTVT.

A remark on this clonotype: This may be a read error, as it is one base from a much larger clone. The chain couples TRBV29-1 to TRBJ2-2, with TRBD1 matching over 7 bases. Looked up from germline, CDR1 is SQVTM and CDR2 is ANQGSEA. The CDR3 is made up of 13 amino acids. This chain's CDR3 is CGVDLQGTGELFF. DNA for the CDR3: TGCGGCGTTGACCTACAGGGGACCGGGGAGCTGTTTTTT.

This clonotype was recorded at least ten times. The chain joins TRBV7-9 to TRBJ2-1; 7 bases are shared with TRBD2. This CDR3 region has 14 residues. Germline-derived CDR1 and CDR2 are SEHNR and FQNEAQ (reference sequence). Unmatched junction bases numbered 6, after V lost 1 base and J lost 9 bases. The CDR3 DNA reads TGTGCCAGCAGCTTAGGGACTAGGTCGGGTGAGCAGTTCTTC. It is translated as CASSLGTRSGEQFF.

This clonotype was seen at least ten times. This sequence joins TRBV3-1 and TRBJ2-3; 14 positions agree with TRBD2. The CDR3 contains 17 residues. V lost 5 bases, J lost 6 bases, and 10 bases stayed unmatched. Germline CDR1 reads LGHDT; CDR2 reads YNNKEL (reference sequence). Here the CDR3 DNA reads TGTGCCAGCAGCTCCCGGACTAGCGGGAGGACTCGGGATACGCAGTATTTT. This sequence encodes CASSSRTSGRTRDTQYF.

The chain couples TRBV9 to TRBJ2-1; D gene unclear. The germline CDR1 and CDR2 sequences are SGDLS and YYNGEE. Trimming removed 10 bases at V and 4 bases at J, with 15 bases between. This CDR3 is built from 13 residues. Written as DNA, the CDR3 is TGTGCCCCCCTCGAGCAGCGTTACAATGAGCAGTTCTTC. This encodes CAPLEQRYNEQFF. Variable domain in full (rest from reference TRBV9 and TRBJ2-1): DSGVTQTPKHLITATGQRVTLRCSPRSGDLSVYWYQQSLDQGLQFLIQYYNGEERAKGNILERFSAQQFPDLHSELNLSSLELGDSALYFCAPLEQRYNEQFFGPGTRLTVL.

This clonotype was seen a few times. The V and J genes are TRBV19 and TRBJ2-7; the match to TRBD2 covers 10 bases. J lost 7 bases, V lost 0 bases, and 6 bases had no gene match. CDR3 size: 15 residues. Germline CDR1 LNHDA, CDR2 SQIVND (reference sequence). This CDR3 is CASSIEAGGPREQYF. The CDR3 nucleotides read TGTGCCAGTAGTATAGAAGCGGGAGGGCCTCGGGAGCAGTACTTC.

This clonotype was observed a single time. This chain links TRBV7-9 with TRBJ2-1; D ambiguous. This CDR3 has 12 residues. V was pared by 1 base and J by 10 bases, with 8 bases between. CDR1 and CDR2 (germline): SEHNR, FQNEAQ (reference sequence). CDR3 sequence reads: CASSLGIREQFF. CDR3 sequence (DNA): TGTGCCAGCAGCTTAGGGATCCGGGAGCAGTTCTTC.

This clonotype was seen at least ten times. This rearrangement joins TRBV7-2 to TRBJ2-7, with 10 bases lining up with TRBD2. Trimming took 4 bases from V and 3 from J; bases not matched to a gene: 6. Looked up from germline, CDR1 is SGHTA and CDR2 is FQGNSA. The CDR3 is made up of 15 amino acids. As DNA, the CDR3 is TGTGCCAGCAGCTCACGGAGGACTAGCGGCTACGAGCAGTACTTC. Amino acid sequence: CASSSRRTSGYEQYF. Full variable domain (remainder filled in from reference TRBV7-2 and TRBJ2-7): GAGVSQSPSNKVTEKGKDVELRCDPISGHTALYWYRQSLGQGLEFLIYFQGNSAPDKSGLPSDRFSAERTGGSVSTLTIQRTQQEDSAVYLCASSSRRTSGYEQYFGPGTRLTVT.

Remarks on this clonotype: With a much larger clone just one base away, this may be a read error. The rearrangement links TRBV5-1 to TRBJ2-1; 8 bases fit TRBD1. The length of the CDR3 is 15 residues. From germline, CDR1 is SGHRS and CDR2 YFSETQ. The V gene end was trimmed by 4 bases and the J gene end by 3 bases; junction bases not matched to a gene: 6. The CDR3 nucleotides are TGCGCCAGCAGCCATCAGGGGGCTTTCTACAATGAGCAGTTCTTC. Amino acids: CASSHQGAFYNEQFF.

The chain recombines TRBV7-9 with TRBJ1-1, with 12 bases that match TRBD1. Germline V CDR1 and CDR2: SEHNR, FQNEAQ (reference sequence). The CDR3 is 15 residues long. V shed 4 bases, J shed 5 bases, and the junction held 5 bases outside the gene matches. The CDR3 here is CASSWGTGGETEAFF. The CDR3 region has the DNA TGTGCCAGCAGCTGGGGGACAGGGGGCGAGACTGAAGCTTTCTTT.